The 7 T cell receptor gamma chains in this list originate from one sample, sequenced in a study of Vδ1+ human thymocytes. Points from the study as a whole: Highly polyclonal TRG and TRD repertoires with Gaussian CDR3 length distributions appeared in thymus.

Sequences come from RNA converted to cDNA by reverse transcription. Multiplex PCR used pooled V-gene forward primers and a constant-region reverse primer to amplify CDR3s. TCRdb repeated clone calling on the multiplex PCR reads with CATT. The table shows 35,000 or so gamma-chain clones, with around 20% occurring only once. These TCRs' antigens remain unknown. Sequenced input: Vdelta1+ gamma-delta thymocytes from the thymus. Subset specified: FACS-sorted CD3+ TCRalphabeta- TCRVdelta1+ TCRVdelta2- thymocytes. The receptor source for this set is a girl under three years old who had congenital heart surgery.

This clone was found a few times. This sequence may be a read error, since a much larger clone differs from it by one base. The identical CDR3 is also encoded by other nucleotide sequences in the sample. The chain recombines TRGV2 with TRGJ1 or TRGJ2. The CDR3 has 13 amino acids. Trimming at V came to 4 bases and at J to 6 bases, leaving 9 bases not matched to a gene. CDR1 and CDR2 (germline): EGSNGY, YDSYNSKV. The CDR3 region has the DNA TGTGCCACCTGGGATGGGCGTTCTTATAAGAAACTCTTT. This encodes CATWDGRSYKKLF.

This clone was found many times. This chain links TRGV9 with TRGJ1 or TRGJ2. The junction had 5 bases not matched to a gene; V was cut back by 1 base and J by 11 bases. There are 11 residues in the CDR3. Per germline, CDR1 GITISATS and CDR2 ISYDGTV (reference sequence). CDR3 nucleotides: TGTGCCTTGTGGGAGGTAAAGGAGAAACTCTTT. Translated, it gives CALWEVKEKLF.

The chain links TRGV8 to TRGJ1 or TRGJ2. The CDR3 has 14 residues. With V trimmed by 1 base and J by 7 bases, 10 bases remained unmatched. Germline CDR1 VENAVY, CDR2 YDSYNSRV. The CDR3 DNA reads as TGTGCCACCTGGGATAGCCCCGCTGGATATAAGAAACTCTTT. This codes for CATWDSPAGYKKLF.

This clone counts as medium-sized. This same CDR3 is encoded by further DNA sequences in the sample. This rearrangement joins TRGV4 to TRGJ1 or TRGJ2. The CDR3 is made up of 14 amino acids. The J segment lost 4 bases and the V segment lost 0 bases, leaving 6 bases of the junction unmatched. Germline values: CDR1 EGSTGY, CDR2 YDSYTSSV. The CDR3 loop is CATWDGPGYYKKLF. The DNA for the CDR3 is TGTGCCACCTGGGATGGGCCGGGGTATTATAAGAAACTCTTT.

Regarding this clone: Other DNA sequences within the sample encode an identical CDR3. The J gene is TRGJ1 or TRGJ2, the V gene TRGV8. The germline V gene encodes CDR1 VENAVY and CDR2 YDSYNSRV. There are 11 residues in the CDR3. With V trimmed by 0 bases and J by 10 bases, 3 bases remained unmatched. The CDR3 spells CATWDRGKKLF. DNA of the CDR3: TGTGCCACCTGGGATAGGGGCAAGAAACTCTTT.

Only a few counts were recorded for this clone. This chain connects TRGV9 to TRGJ1 or TRGJ2. Germline V gene lookup returns CDR1 GITISATS and CDR2 ISYDGTV (reference sequence). V shed 5 bases, J shed 10 bases, and the junction held 14 bases outside the gene matches. This CDR3 is 13 amino acids long. As DNA, the CDR3 is TGTGCCTTGTGGGTCCCCTGCTCGGGGAAGAAACTCTTT. Translating gives CALWVPCSGKKLF.

This clone was seen only a few times. This chain connects TRGV3 to TRGJ1 or TRGJ2. Trimming cost V 5 bases and J 3 bases; bases outside gene matches: 4. CDR1 and CDR2 from the germline V gene are VTNTFY and YDVSTARD (reference sequence). This CDR3 region has 12 residues. The CDR3 loop reads CATWAPYYKKLF. CDR3 sequence (DNA): TGTGCCACCTGGGCCCCTTATTATAAGAAACTCTTT.